Given below is one T cell receptor beta chain in context. The antigen is not known. The data belong to a study of T cells in localized non-small cell lung cancer. Broader study findings: Heterogeneity stays possible, as sequencing covered only one tumor region. For the top 100 tumor clones, a median roughly 53 also appeared in adjacent lung.

Libraries were prepared by immunoSEQ multiplex PCR; TCRdb keeps only in-frame clonotypes and omits some of them. The table lists roughly 26,000 clones, about 85% of them singletons. The clonotype comes from a man aged 40 to 70 with stage III squamous cell lung carcinoma. The sequencing here drew on peripheral blood, taken before any cancer treatment.

The CDR3 sequence is CASSMGQGWGEQFF. CDR3 nucleotide sequence: TGTGCCAGTAGTATGGGACAGGGTTGGGGTGAGCAGTTCTTC. The V and J genes are TRBV19 and TRBJ2-1; TRBD1 matches at 9 bases. The CDR3 contains 14 residues. From germline, CDR1 is LNHDA and CDR2 SQIVND (reference sequence). Germline trimming cut 3 bases from V and 9 bases from J; bases unmatched to any gene: 6.